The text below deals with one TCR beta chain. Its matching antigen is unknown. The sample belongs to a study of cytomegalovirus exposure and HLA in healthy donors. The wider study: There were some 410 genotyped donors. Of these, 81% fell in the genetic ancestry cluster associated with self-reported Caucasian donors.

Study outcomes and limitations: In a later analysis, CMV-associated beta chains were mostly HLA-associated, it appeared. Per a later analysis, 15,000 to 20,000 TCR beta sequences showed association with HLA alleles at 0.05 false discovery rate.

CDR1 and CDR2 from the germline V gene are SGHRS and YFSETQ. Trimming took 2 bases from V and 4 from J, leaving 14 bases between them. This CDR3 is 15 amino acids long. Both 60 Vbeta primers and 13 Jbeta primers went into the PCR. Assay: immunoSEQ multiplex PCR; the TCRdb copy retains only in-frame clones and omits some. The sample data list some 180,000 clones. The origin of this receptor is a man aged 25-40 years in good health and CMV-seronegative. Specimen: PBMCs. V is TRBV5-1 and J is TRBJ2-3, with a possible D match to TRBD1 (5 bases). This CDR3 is CASSFQGDGADTQYF. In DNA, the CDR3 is TGCGCCAGCAGCTTCCAAGGGGATGGTGCAGATACGCAGTATTTT.